The present T cell receptor (beta chain) was sequenced within a study of blood T cell repertoires in COVID-19. Study in general: From T cells, B-cell-depleted T cells, or PBMCs came the material, which was cDNA or gDNA.

Individuals aged about 18 to 89 years were recruited from approximately 24 US areas. Cohort assignment relied on participant-reported clinical history. All recovered Cohort 3 donors got two negative PCRs, got clearance, or saw symptom resolution. The assay was immunoSEQ multiplex PCR, and TCRdb's table has in-frame clones only and misses some. Among approximately 210,000 clones listed, about 85% were seen once. Sequenced material: PBMCs or T cells enriched from blood (not recorded which). The sequence was obtained from a woman aged 30 to 39 who had recovered from COVID-19.

In DNA, the CDR3 is TGCGCCAGCCGTCGTGGAGGGCGCCCTGGAGAGACCCAGTACTTC. As protein: CASRRGGRPGETQYF. The chain is built from TRBV10-2 and TRBJ2-5; D may be TRBD2 (6 bases). Germline assignment: CDR1 WSHSY and CDR2 SAAADI. The CDR3 sequence is 15 residues long. V dropped 8 bases and J dropped 4 bases, with 20 bases sitting between them.